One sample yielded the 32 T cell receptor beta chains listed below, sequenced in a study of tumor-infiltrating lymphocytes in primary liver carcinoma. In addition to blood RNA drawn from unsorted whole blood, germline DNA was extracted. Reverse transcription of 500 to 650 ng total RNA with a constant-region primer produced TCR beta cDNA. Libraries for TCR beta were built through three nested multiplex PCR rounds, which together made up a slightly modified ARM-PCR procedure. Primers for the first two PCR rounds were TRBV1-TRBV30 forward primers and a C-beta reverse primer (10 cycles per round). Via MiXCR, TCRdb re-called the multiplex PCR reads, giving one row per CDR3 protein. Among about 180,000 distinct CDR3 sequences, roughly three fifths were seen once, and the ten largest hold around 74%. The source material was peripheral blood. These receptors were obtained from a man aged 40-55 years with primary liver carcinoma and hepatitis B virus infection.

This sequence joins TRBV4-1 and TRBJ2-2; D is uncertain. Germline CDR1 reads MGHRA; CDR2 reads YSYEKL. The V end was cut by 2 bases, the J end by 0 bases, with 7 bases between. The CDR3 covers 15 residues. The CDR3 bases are TGCGCCAGCAGCCAAAGGGCAGCGAACACCGGGGAGCTGTTTTTT. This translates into CASSQRAANTGELFF.

For the CDR3, the DNA is TGTGCCAGCAGAAAAAGGGACACCATCCAAGAGACCCAGTACTTC. It translates to CASRKRDTIQETQYF. The V call is TRBV6-2 or TRBV6-3, the J call TRBJ2-5, with D possibly TRBD1 on 6 matching bases. The CDR3 sequence is 15 residues long. Between the trimmed V and J ends, which lost 6 bases and 1 base, there was a span of 15 bases. Germline CDR1 reads MNHEY; CDR2 reads SVGEGT.

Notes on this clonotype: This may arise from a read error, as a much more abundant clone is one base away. The CDR3, as DNA: TGTGCCAGCAGCCTCCCGACTCTCAGTGAGCAGTTCTTC. Its translation is CASSLPTLSEQFF. The chain employs TRBV11-2 and TRBJ2-1; D is uncertain. Germline lookup yields CDR1 SGHAT and CDR2 FQNNGV. This CDR3 is 13 amino acids long. Trimming removed 5 bases from V and 9 bases from J, with 14 bases in between. The whole variable domain, filled in from reference TRBV11-2 and TRBJ2-1, reads EAGVAQSPRYKIIEKRQSVAFWCNPISGHATLYWYQQILGQGPKLLIQFQNNGVVDDSQLPKDRFSAERLKGVDSTLKIQPAKLEDSAVYLCASSLPTLSEQFFGPGTRLTVL.

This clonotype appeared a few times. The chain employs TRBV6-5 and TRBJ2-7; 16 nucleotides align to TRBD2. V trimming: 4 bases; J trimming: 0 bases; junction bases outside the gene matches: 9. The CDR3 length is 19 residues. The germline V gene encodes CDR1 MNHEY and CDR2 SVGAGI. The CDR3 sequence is CASSLPRGTSGRGSYEQYF. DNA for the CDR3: TGTGCCAGCAGTTTGCCCCGGGGGACTAGCGGGAGGGGCTCCTACGAGCAGTACTTC.

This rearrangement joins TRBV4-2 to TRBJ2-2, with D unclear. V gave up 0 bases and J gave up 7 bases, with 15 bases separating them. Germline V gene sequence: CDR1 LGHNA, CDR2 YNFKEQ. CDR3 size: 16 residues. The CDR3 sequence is CASSQEFSVMVGELFF. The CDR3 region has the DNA TGTGCCAGCAGCCAAGAGTTCAGCGTGATGGTCGGGGAGCTGTTTTTT.

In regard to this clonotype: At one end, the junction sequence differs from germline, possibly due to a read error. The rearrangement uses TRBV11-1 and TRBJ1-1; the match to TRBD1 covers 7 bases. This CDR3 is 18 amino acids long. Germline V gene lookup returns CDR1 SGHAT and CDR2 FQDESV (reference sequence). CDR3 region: CANSPKTGTDVENTEAFF. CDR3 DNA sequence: TGTGCCAACAGCCCGAAAACCGGGACAGATGTGGAGAACACTGAAGCTTTCTTT. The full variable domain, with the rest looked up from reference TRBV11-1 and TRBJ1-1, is EAEVAQSPRYKITEKSQAVAFWCDPISGHATLYWYRQILGQGPELLVQFQDESVVDDSQLPKDRFSAERLKGVDSTLKIQPAELGDSAMYLCANSPKTGTDVENTEAFFGQGTRLTVV.

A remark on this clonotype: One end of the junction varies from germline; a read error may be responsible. CDR3 region: CANSLGPADTQYF. The CDR3 DNA reads TGTGCCAACAGCTTGGGCCCCGCAGATACGCAGTATTTT. The chain joins TRBV5-4 to TRBJ2-3; D gene uncertain. From germline, CDR1 is SGHNT and CDR2 YYREEE (reference sequence). CDR3 length equals 13 residues.

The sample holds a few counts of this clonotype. The chain's CDR3 is CASSPGTSGVRGTDTQYF. The CDR3 coding sequence is TGTGCCAGCAGCCCCGGGACTAGCGGAGTCAGGGGCACAGATACGCAGTATTTT. The chain joins TRBV6-6 to TRBJ2-3; 11 positions agree with TRBD2. Germline assignment: CDR1 MNHNY and CDR2 SVGAGI (reference sequence). The CDR3 length is 18 residues. J lost 1 base, V lost 6 bases, and 12 bases had no gene match.

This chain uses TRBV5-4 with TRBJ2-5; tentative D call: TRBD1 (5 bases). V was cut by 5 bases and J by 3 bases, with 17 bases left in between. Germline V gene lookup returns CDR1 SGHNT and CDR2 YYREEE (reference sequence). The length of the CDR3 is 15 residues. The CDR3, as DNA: TGTGCCAGCAGGCCCTCGGGCAGGGTGGAAGAGACCCAGTACTTC. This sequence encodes CASRPSGRVEETQYF.

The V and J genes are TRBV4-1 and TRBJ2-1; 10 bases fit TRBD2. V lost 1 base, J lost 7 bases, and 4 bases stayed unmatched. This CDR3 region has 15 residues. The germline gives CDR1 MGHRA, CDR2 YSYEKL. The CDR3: CASSQVSSGSNEQFF. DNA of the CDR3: TGCGCCAGCAGCCAAGTTTCTAGCGGGAGTAATGAGCAGTTCTTC.

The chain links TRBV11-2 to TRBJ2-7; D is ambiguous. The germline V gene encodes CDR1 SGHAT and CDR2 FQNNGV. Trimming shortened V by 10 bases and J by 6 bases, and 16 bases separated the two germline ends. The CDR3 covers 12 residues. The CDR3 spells CANSLRTFEQYF. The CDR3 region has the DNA TGTGCCAATAGCTTAAGGACGTTCGAGCAGTACTTC.

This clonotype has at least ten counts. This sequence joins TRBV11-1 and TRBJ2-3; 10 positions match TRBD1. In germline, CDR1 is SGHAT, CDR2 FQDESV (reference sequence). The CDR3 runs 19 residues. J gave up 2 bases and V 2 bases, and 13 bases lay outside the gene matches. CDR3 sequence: CASSLSPTGTGDITDTQYF. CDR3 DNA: TGTGCCAGCAGCTTATCCCCGACCGGGACAGGGGACATCACAGATACGCAGTATTTT. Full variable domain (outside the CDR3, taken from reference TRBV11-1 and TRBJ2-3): EAEVAQSPRYKITEKSQAVAFWCDPISGHATLYWYRQILGQGPELLVQFQDESVVDDSQLPKDRFSAERLKGVDSTLKIQPAELGDSAMYLCASSLSPTGTGDITDTQYFGPGTRLTVL.

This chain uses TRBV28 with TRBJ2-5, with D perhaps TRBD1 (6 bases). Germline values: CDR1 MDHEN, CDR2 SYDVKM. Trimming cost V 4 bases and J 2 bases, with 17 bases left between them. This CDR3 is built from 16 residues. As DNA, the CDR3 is TGTGCCAGCAGTTCGCCCGGGACAACGTTACAAGAGACCCAGTACTTC. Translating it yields CASSSPGTTLQETQYF.

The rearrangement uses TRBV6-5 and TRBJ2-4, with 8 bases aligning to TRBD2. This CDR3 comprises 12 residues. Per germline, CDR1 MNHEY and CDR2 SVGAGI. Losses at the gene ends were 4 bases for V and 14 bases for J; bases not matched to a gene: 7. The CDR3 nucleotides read TGTGCCAGCAGTTCAGGTAGCGGGATTAAGTACTTC. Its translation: CASSSGSGIKYF.

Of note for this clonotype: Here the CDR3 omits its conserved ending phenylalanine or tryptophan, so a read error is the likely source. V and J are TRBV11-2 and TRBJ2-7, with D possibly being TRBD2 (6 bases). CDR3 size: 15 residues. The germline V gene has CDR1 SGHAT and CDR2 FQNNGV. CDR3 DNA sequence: TGTGGCAGCAGCTTATTTGGAGGGCTCTCCTACGAGCAGTACTCC. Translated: CGSSLFGGLSYEQYS.

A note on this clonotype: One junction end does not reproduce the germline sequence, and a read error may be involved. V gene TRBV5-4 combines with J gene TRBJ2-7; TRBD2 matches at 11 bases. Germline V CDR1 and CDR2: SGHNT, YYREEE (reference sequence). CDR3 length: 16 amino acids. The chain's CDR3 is CASSIGTSGIDYEQHF. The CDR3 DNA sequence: TGTGCCAGCAGCATAGGGACTAGCGGCATAGACTACGAGCAGCACTTC.

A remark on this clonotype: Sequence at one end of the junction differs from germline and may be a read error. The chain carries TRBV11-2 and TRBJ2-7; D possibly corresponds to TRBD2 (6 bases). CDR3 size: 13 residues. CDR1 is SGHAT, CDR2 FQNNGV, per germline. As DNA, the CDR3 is TGTGCCAGTAGCTTAGAGGACGGAGGGAAGCAGTACTTC. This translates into CASSLEDGGKQYF.

Here the CDR3 reads CASTRQGGLSEAFF. The CDR3 nucleotides are TGTGCCAGCACCCGACAGGGTGGACTCTCTGAAGCTTTCTTT. The chain has TRBV6-1 and TRBJ1-1, with 7 bases identical to TRBD1. The CDR3 loop spans 14 amino acids. J lost 6 bases, V lost 7 bases, and 11 bases had no gene match. Germline CDR1 MNHNS, CDR2 SASEGT.

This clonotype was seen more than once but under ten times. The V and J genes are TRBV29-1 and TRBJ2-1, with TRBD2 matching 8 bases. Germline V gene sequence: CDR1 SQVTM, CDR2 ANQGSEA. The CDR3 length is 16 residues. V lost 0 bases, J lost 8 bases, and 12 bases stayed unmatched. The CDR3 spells CSVEDQGTSYVDEQFF. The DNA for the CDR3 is TGCAGCGTTGAAGATCAGGGGACTAGTTACGTGGATGAGCAGTTCTTC.

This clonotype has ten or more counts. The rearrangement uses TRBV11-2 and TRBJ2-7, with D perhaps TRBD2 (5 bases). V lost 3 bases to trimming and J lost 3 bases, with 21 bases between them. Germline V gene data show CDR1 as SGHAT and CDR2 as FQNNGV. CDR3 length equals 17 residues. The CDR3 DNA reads TGTGCCAGCAGCTTGAGCTTGCGGCGGGCTGTCGACTACGAGCAGTACTTC. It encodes CASSLSLRRAVDYEQYF.

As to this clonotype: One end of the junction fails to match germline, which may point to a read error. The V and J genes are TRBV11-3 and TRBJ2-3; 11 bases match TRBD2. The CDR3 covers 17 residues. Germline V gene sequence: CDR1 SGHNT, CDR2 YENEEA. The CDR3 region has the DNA TGTGCCAGCAGCTTAGATAGCGGGAGGGCCCAGGCAGATGCGCAGTATTTT. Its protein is CASSLDSGRAQADAQYF.

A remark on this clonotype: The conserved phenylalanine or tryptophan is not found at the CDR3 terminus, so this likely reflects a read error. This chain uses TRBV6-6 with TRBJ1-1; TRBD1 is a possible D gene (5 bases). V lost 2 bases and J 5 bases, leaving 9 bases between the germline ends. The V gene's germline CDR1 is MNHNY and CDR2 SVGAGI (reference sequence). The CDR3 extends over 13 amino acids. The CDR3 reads CASSYTGATEAFI. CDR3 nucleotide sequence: TGTGCCAGCAGTTACACCGGGGCTACTGAAGCTTTCATT.

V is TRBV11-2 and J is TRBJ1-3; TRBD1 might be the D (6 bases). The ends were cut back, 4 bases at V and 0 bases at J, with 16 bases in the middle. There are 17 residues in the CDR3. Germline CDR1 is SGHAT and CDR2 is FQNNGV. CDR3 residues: CASSSSDRPLSGNTIYF. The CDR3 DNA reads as TGTGCCAGCAGCTCCTCCGACAGGCCGCTCTCTGGAAACACCATATATTTT.

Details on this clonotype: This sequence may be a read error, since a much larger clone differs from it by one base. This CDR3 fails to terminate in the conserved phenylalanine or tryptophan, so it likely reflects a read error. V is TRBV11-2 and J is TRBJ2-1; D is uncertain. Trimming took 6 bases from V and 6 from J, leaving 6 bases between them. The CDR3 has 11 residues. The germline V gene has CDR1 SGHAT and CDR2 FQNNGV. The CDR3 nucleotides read TGTGCCAGCAGGCGCCTCAATGAGCAGTTCCTC. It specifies CASRRLNEQFL.

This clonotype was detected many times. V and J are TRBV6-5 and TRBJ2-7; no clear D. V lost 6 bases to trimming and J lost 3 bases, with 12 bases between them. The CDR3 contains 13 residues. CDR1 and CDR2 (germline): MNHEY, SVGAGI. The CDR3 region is CASRSDRNYEQYF. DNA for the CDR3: TGTGCCAGCAGATCGGACCGAAACTACGAGCAGTACTTC.

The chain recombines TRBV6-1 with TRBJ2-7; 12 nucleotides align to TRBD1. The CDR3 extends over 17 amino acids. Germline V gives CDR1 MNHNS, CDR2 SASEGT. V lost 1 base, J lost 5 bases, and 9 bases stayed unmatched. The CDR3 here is CASSEEPPGQGADEQYF. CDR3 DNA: TGTGCCAGCAGTGAAGAGCCCCCGGGACAGGGGGCCGACGAGCAGTACTTC.

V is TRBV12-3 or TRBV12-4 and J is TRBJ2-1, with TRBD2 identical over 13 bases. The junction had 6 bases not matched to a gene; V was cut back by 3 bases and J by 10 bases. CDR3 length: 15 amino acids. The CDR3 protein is CASSFATSGRDEQFF. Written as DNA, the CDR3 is TGTGCCAGCAGTTTTGCTACTAGCGGGAGGGACGAGCAGTTCTTC.

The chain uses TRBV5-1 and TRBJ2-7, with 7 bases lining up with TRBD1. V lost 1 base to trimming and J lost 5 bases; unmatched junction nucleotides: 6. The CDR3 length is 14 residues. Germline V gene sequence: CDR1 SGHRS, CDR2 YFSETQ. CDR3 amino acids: CASSLKEGADEQYF. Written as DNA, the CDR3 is TGCGCCAGCAGCTTGAAAGAGGGGGCGGACGAGCAGTACTTC.

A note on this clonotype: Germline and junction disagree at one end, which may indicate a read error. The CDR3 nucleotides are TGTGCCAGCGGTTACCCGACCATAAGCGGCTACACCTTC. Translating gives CASGYPTISGYTF. This sequence joins TRBV6-2 or TRBV6-3 and TRBJ1-2; no firm D call. The CDR3 spans 13 residues. Germline V gene data show CDR1 as MNHEY and CDR2 as SVGEGT.

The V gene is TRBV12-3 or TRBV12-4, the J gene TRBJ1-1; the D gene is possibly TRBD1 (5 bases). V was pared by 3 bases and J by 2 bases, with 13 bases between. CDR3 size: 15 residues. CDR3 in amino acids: CASSFSGHANTEAFF. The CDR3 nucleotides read TGTGCCAGCAGTTTTTCCGGACACGCCAACACTGAAGCTTTCTTT.

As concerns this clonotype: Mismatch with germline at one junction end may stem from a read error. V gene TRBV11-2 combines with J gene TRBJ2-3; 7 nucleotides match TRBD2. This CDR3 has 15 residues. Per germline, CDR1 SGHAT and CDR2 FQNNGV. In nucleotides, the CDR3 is TGTCCCAGCAGCTTTAACGGGACTAACACAGATACGCAGTATTTT. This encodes CPSSFNGTNTDTQYF.

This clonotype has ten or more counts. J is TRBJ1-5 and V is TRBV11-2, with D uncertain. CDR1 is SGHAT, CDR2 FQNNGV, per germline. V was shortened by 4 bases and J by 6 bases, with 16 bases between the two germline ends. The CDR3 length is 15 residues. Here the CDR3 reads CASSSNPGRGQPQHF. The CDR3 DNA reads TGTGCCAGCAGCTCGAACCCGGGTCGGGGTCAGCCCCAGCATTTT.